This T cell receptor beta chain originates from a study of early T cells in non-severe SARS-CoV-2 infection. Looking at the study overall: Sequencing of unsorted whole blood was done on bulk RNA, leaving chains unpaired.

V gave up 3 bases and J gave up 4 bases; unmatched junction bases: 3. The CDR3 spans 15 residues. CDR1 is SGHRS and CDR2 is YFSETQ in the germline V gene. The TCR library protocol was used to attach unique molecular identifiers. These identifiers were attached to individual cDNA molecules. TCRdb reprocessed the 5' RACE reads via MiXCR and lists one record per CDR3 protein. The repertoire includes about 69,000 distinct CDR3 sequences, around a tenth of them detected once, and under 7% sits in the top ten. Overall study findings and caveats: Database matching using VDJdb favored anti-spike CD8 responses, with private and CD4 specificities left missing.

As for this clonotype: The antigen is not known.

The receptor comes from an adult who was a healthcare worker with PCR-confirmed SARS-CoV-2 infection or an uninfected control (not recorded which). The chain is built from TRBV5-1 and TRBJ2-2; TRBD1 aligns across 10 bases. The source material was whole blood. CDR3 protein: CASSSTGGSTGELFF. The CDR3 DNA reads TGCGCCAGCAGCTCGACAGGGGGCAGCACCGGGGAGCTGTTTTTT. The variable domain in full, completed from reference TRBV5-1 and TRBJ2-2, reads KAGVTQTPRYLIKTRGQQVTLSCSPISGHRSVSWYQQTPGQGLQFLFEYFSETQRNKGNFPGRFSGRQFSNSRSEMNVSTLELGDSALYLCASSSTGGSTGELFFGEGSRLTVL.